This T cell receptor (beta chain) was captured by sequencing in a study of cytomegalovirus exposure and HLA in healthy donors. Study-wide results and limits: When the data were analyzed later, several of the most significant clusters appeared to be linked to common viral pathogens. Later, an analysis showed that TCR beta chains associated with HLA were more clonally expanded than others that were equally common.

For this clone: Its antigen is not known.

Germline V gives CDR1 MGHDK, CDR2 SYGVNS. Trimming took 5 bases from V and 5 from J, leaving 12 bases between them. This CDR3 spans 13 amino acids. Both 60 Vbeta primers and 13 Jbeta primers went into the PCR. Method: immunoSEQ multiplex PCR; TCRdb's copy keeps in-frame clones and lacks some. The sample includes more than 65,000 clones, about 74% of them seen just once. The chain couples TRBV25-1 to TRBJ1-1, with a weak D call TRBD1 (6 bases). Sequenced input: PBMCs. The receptor was derived from a woman in her forties or fifties in good health and CMV-seropositive. CDR3 in DNA: TGTGCCAGCAGTTACACAGGGTTGACTGAAGCTTTCTTT. It specifies CASSYTGLTEAFF.